This T cell receptor beta chain was retrieved from a study of OX40 agonist ivuxolimab in advanced cancers. Trimming cost V 4 bases and J 1 base, with 6 bases left between them. CDR1 is ENHRY, CDR2 SYGVKD, per germline. The CDR3 spans 13 residues. The table came from immunoSEQ multiplex PCR; TCRdb's copy has only in-frame clones and leaves some out. Of 44,000 or so clones detected, 80% to 90% appear once; the ten largest clones hold 3.4%. The TCR sequence derives from an adult with an advanced solid tumor such as melanoma, head and neck, liver or kidney cancer. The rearrangement uses TRBV10-3 and TRBJ2-3; D ambiguous. This specimen was CD4+ or CD8+ T cells sorted from blood, taken in a trial of the OX40 agonist ivuxolimab. CDR3 sequence reads: CAISAPGTDTQYF. In DNA, the CDR3 is TGTGCCATCAGTGCCCCTGGCACAGATACGCAGTATTTT.